The rows below give T cell receptor beta chains drawn from one sample of a study of neurological immune-mediated disorders. TCRdb ran MiXCR on the 5' RACE reads and lists one entry per CDR3 protein. The table has about 62,000 distinct CDR3 sequences, about 3.5% seen once. The material sequenced was PBMCs. The receptors originated from a woman aged 50 to 65 with multiple sclerosis. CDR3s include the opening cysteine and the closing phenylalanine or tryptophan. D genes are given only for firm matches. Rows give clone size only sometimes, using once, few, many, or a class for an expanded clone.

v_call	j_call	d_call	clone_size	cdr3_aa	cdr3_nt
TRBV21-1	TRBJ2-1	.	.	CASSKVGDRDNNEQFF	TGTGCCAGCAGCAAAGTAGGGGACAGGGACAACAATGAGCAGTTCTTC
TRBV18	TRBJ2-2	.	many	CASSSIEDGELFF	TGTGCCAGCTCGAGCATTGAGGACGGGGAGCTGTTTTTT
TRBV24-1	TRBJ2-1	TRBD1	many	CATSERLAGQGINEQFF	TGTGCCACCAGTGAACGATTAGCGGGACAGGGGATAAATGAGCAGTTCTTC
TRBV4-3	TRBJ2-6	.	many	CASSQDGGAIGANVLTF	TGCGCCAGCAGCCAAGATGGGGGGGCGATTGGGGCCAACGTCCTGACTTTC
TRBV12-3/TRBV12-4	TRBJ2-5	.	few	CASSLVGGIETQYF	TGTGCCAGCAGTCTAGTAGGGGGAATAGAGACCCAGTACTTC
TRBV3-1	TRBJ2-3	TRBD2	once	CASSHSGGADTQYF	TGTGCCAGCAGCCATAGCGGGGGGGCAGATACGCAGTATTTT
TRBV20-1	TRBJ2-1	TRBD2	many	CSARTSGQHNEQFF	TGCAGTGCTAGAACTAGCGGGCAACACAATGAGCAGTTCTTC
TRBV7-2	TRBJ2-7	.	many	CASRPTFSYEQYF	TGTGCCAGCAGACCCACTTTTTCCTACGAGCAGTACTTC
TRBV7-8	TRBJ2-1	TRBD2	many	CASSILAGVSEQFF	TGTGCCAGCAGCATACTAGCGGGAGTAAGTGAGCAGTTCTTC
TRBV20-1	TRBJ2-5	.	many	CSAQNPETQYF	TGCAGTGCCCAAAACCCCGAGACCCAGTACTTC
TRBV20-1	TRBJ1-1	.	many	CSARRQGIEAFF	TGCAGTGCCCGCCGGCAGGGGATTGAAGCTTTCTTT
TRBV7-2	TRBJ2-1	.	many	CASSLYKINEQFF	TGTGCCAGCAGCTTATACAAGATCAATGAGCAGTTCTTC
TRBV5-4	TRBJ2-1	.	many	CASSPADYGNEQFF	TGTGCCAGCAGCCCGGCGGACTACGGTAATGAGCAGTTCTTC
TRBV12-3/TRBV12-4	TRBJ2-2	.	many	CASSFVSPGELFF	TGTGCCAGCAGTTTTGTCTCCCCCGGGGAGCTGTTTTTT
TRBV20-1	TRBJ1-5	TRBD1	many	CSARADRGVYGNQPQHF	TGCAGTGCTAGAGCCGACAGGGGAGTGTACGGCAATCAGCCCCAGCATTTT
TRBV5-1	TRBJ2-2	.	many	CASSLHSSVVAGELFF	TGCGCCAGCAGCTTGCACAGCTCCGTAGTGGCCGGGGAGCTGTTTTTT
TRBV29-1	TRBJ1-6	.	many	CSVVPGQGSPLHF	TGCAGCGTTGTGCCAGGGCAGGGGTCACCCCTCCACTTT
TRBV7-6	TRBJ1-1	.	many	CASSPSGQGMNTEAFF	TGTGCCAGCAGCCCTTCGGGACAAGGGATGAACACTGAAGCTTTCTTT
TRBV20-1	TRBJ1-2	.	many	CSGTRGKGDGYTF	TGCAGTGGTACTCGGGGAAAGGGGGACGGCTACACCTTC
TRBV9	TRBJ2-3	.	.	CASSPAGDTQYF	TGTGCCAGCAGCCCAGCGGGAGATACGCAGTATTTT
TRBV2	TRBJ2-7	TRBD2	.	CASIERETVGEQYF	TGTGCCAGCATTGAGCGGGAGACGGTAGGCGAGCAGTACTTC
TRBV24-1	TRBJ2-1	.	few	CATSEGRANEQFF	TGTGCCACCAGTGAAGGCAGGGCGAATGAGCAGTTCTTC
TRBV24-1	TRBJ2-2	TRBD1	many	CATRKTGTANTGELFF	TGTGCCACCAGGAAAACCGGGACAGCGAACACCGGGGAGCTGTTTTTT
TRBV19	TRBJ1-2	.	.	CASTGQYGYTF	TGTGCCAGTACAGGACAGTATGGCTACACCTTC
TRBV20-1	TRBJ2-3	TRBD2	.	CSARGGSGFTDTQYF	TGCAGTGCCCGGGGCGGTAGCGGGTTCACAGATACGCAGTATTTT